This TCR beta chain is drawn from a study of blood T cell repertoires in COVID-19. Study information: Donors in the United States, Italy and Spain gave samples during acute or convalescent COVID-19. PBMCs, B-cell-depleted T cells, or T cells provided the cDNA or gDNA that made up the material.

Participants spanned ages about 18 to 100 years and resided in 20 to 30 US areas. This CDR3 comprises 13 residues. V lost 11 bases, J lost 6 bases, and 8 bases stayed unmatched. Germline CDR1 is SNHLY and CDR2 is FYNNEI. Profiling relied on immunoSEQ multiplex PCR, and the TCRdb table lists in-frame clones only, not all of them. The repertoire holds some 370,000 clones, with 83% as singletons. J is TRBJ1-2 and V is TRBV2; TRBD1 matches 11 bases. Sequencing was done on a sample of PBMCs or T cells enriched from blood (not recorded which). The TCR comes from a woman in her forties or fifties who had recovered from COVID-19. CDR3 protein: CACGQGAIDGYTF. CDR3 sequence (DNA): TGTGCCTGTGGACAGGGGGCTATCGATGGCTACACCTTC.